This T cell receptor beta chain was identified in a study of T cells in Graves' hyperthyroidism and ophthalmopathy. Whole-study context: Peripheral blood draws took place at initial diagnosis, ahead of any treatment. Study-level points and caveats: From stable hyperthyroidism, ophthalmopathy was set apart by a 13 V-J model.

The patients, who ranged from 18 to 65 in age, presented with newly diagnosed hyperthyroidism lasting under 2 months. Each diagnosis was grounded in clinical symptoms, serum thyroxine and TRAb, thyroid ultrasound, and orbital computed tomography. The CDR3 runs 15 residues. The V end was cut by 6 bases, the J end by 3 bases, with 17 bases between. Regarding this clonotype: The antigen remains undetermined.

Amplification targeted TCR beta CDR3 regions from RNA transcripts. An initial round of RT-PCR targeting the TCR CDR3 relied on the HTBI primer set. Via MiXCR, TCRdb re-called the multiplex PCR reads, giving one row per CDR3 protein. This table has under 250,000 distinct CDR3 sequences, roughly a sixth appearing once. The sequence came from a man aged 50 to 59 with Graves' hyperthyroidism. The specimen was blood. The rearrangement links TRBV12-3 or TRBV12-4 to TRBJ1-2, with D tentatively TRBD1 (5 bases). CDR3 sequence reads: CASSGTPVRHYGYTF. The DNA for the CDR3 is TGTGCCAGCAGCGGGACTCCCGTCCGTCACTATGGCTACACCTTC.